The sequence of this TCR beta chain was determined in a study of T-cell reconstitution after alpha-beta-depleted transplantation in children. This clonotype came up a few times. The antigen is undetermined. Construction of the TCRbeta library involved unique molecular identifiers. A single record per CDR3 protein comes from TCRdb applying MiXCR to the PCR reads. The repertoire consists of about 130,000 distinct CDR3 sequences, with roughly 10% occurring once and the leading ten covering around 24%. General study results and limits: The main origin of T-cell counts and diversity one year after transplant was newly produced T cells.

Here the sequenced sample was PBMCs, mostly from graft donor cells, taken 180 days after TCRalphabeta/CD19-depleted stem cell transplant. This clonotype was sampled from a girl under three years old who had a stem cell transplant for combined immunodeficiency, so the T cells may come from the graft donor.

The CDR3 DNA reads TGCAGTGCTAGAGGCGGGGGACTAGCGCTAAACACCGGGGAGCTGTTTTTT. This encodes CSARGGGLALNTGELFF. The chain combines TRBV20-1 with TRBJ2-2, with 10 bases lining up with TRBD2. The CDR3 consists of 17 residues. J lost 2 bases, V lost 1 base, and 7 bases had no gene match. Germline V gene data show CDR1 as DFQATT and CDR2 as SNEGSKA (reference sequence).